Sequencing of this T cell receptor beta chain was carried out in a study of CD4 T cells in relation to SARS-CoV-2 and coronaviruses. Study context: PBMCs were cultured with antigen for roughly 10 days before TCR beta sequencing.

Notes on this clone: Its antigen is still unknown.

Assay: immunoSEQ multiplex PCR; the TCRdb copy retains only in-frame clones and omits some. The profile shows some 28,000 clones, 74% of them singletons. CD4+ T cells from unexposed donors were obtained before the COVID-19 pandemic (2011-2018). CD4+ T cells were isolated from the cells after 10 days of culture. Unexposed-donor CD4+ T cells were probed with SARS-CoV-2 S/N and four cold-coronavirus spikes, cells permitting. What was sequenced was CD4+ T cells from PBMCs, cultured in vitro. The receptor was derived from a human donor in good health.

The CDR3 sequence: CASSQGQGGSTDTQYF. In DNA form, the CDR3 reads TGTGCCAGCAGCCAAGGACAGGGTGGGAGCACAGATACGCAGTATTTT. The rearrangement joins TRBV14 to TRBJ2-3; 7 bases are shared with TRBD1. This CDR3 has 16 residues. Looked up from germline, CDR1 is SGHDN and CDR2 is FVKESK. V trimming: 1 base; J trimming: 0 bases; junction bases outside the gene matches: 4.